Listed below are T cell receptor beta chains from one sample, sequenced in a study of blood T cell repertoires in COVID-19. TCRdb keeps only in-frame clones here, not all; method: immunoSEQ multiplex PCR. The sample contains 150,000 to 200,000 clones, approximately 85% of which appear only once. Sequenced: peripheral blood. These receptors were taken from a woman in her sixties with acute or convalescent COVID-19. Each CDR3 is given with its conserved first and last residue. Each record gives: D gene, J gene, V gene, clone size, CDR3 DNA, CDR3 protein. The D gene is left open where the match is weak. Clone size is not always given. Where it is, it says once, few, many or a class for expanded clones.

TRBD2 | TRBJ2-1 | TRBV2 | . | TGTGCCAGCAGACTAGCGGGAGGCTCCTCCTACAATGAGCAGTTCTTC | CASRLAGGSSYNEQFF
TRBD1 | TRBJ2-7 | TRBV5-1 | . | TGCGCCAGCAGCTGGGAAGGGCGACAGGGGGCTTACGAGCAGTACTTC | CASSWEGRQGAYEQYF
. | TRBJ2-1 | TRBV6-1 | . | TGTGCCAGCAGTGCCTCACGAGGGTCTAACAATGAGCAGTTCTTC | CASSASRGSNNEQFF
TRBD1 | TRBJ2-5 | TRBV28 | . | TGTGCCAGCAGTGCGACAGGGGGCGTCTTTTCGTACCAAGAGACCCAGTACTTC | CASSATGGVFSYQETQYF
. | TRBJ1-5 | TRBV19 | . | TGTGCCAGTAGTACCACTTATAGCAATCAGCCCCAGCATTTT | CASSTTYSNQPQHF
TRBD1 | TRBJ1-1 | TRBV28 | . | TGTGCCAGCAGACCTACAGGGGGAGGCACTGAAGCTTTCTTT | CASRPTGGGTEAFF
. | TRBJ2-3 | TRBV29-1 | . | TGCAGCGTTGAAGCCCGGACTAGCACAGATACGCAGTATTTT | CSVEARTSTDTQYF
TRBD2 | TRBJ2-1 | TRBV6-5 | . | TGTGCCAGCAGTTACGTTGCGGGAGGGATCAATGAGCAGTTCTTC | CASSYVAGGINEQFF
TRBD1 | TRBJ2-2 | TRBV5-5 | . | TGTGCCAGCAGCTTAGAGGGGACAGCGAACACCGGGGAGCTGTTTTTT | CASSLEGTANTGELFF
TRBD1 | TRBJ2-7 | TRBV5-1 | few | TGCGCCAGCAGCCGCAGGACAGGGGACGAGCAGTACTTC | CASSRRTGDEQYF
. | TRBJ1-5 | TRBV19 | . | TGTGCCAGTTGGGGGGGAGCGGGTTGGGAGCCCCAGCATTTT | CASWGGAGWEPQHF
. | TRBJ2-1 | TRBV21-1 | . | TGTGCCAGCAGCAAATTTACTAGCGGGAGGGCAGGGTCCTACAATGAGCAGTTCTTC | CASSKFTSGRAGSYNEQFF
TRBD2 | TRBJ2-1 | TRBV29-1 | . | TGCAGCGTTGAATGGCTAGCGGGAGGGGGAAAGTTCTTC | CSVEWLAGGGKFF
. | TRBJ1-3 | TRBV18 | . | TGTGCCAGCTCACCCCTCGGGAGGGATGGAAACACCATATATTTT | CASSPLGRDGNTIYF
. | TRBJ2-5 | TRBV6-5 | . | TGTGCCACCGAAAGGGGGGGTTACCAAGAGACCCAGTACTTC | CATERGGYQETQYF
. | TRBJ2-3 | TRBV11-3 | . | TGTGCCAGCAGCTTAGGGGCGGGGCGGATAAGCACAGATACGCAGTATTTT | CASSLGAGRISTDTQYF
. | TRBJ1-1 | TRBV7-6 | . | TGTGCCAGCAGCTCCCATACAGGGTCGTCCACTGAAGCTTTCTTT | CASSSHTGSSTEAFF
. | TRBJ1-2 | TRBV28 | . | TGTGCCAGCAGTTTGACACAAGGCTACACCTTC | CASSLTQGYTF